This TCR beta chain was documented in a study of T cells in Graves' hyperthyroidism and ophthalmopathy. Overall study: At the time of initial diagnosis and before any treatment, peripheral blood was collected. Study-wide results and caveats: Appearing also in blood were most of the thyroid clonotypes expanded above 0.001.

Enrolled ophthalmopathy patients presented with a Clinical Activity Score of at least 3, a NOSPECS grade of at least 4, and disease duration under 3 months. RNA transcripts served as the template for amplifying TCR beta CDR3 regions. Initially, a first-round RT-PCR of the TCR CDR3 employed the HTBI primer set. TCRdb called the multiplex PCR reads again in MiXCR, with one record for every CDR3 protein. The sample records a few hundred thousand distinct CDR3 sequences, about 15% being singletons. Trimming took 5 bases from V and 3 from J; bases not matched to a gene: 8. CDR1 is MDHEN, CDR2 SYDVKM, per germline. The CDR3 is made up of 15 amino acids. A remark on this clonotype: Its matching antigen is unknown.

Sequenced input: blood. The clonotype was recovered from a woman aged 60-70 years with Graves' ophthalmopathy. The chain uses TRBV28 and TRBJ2-3, with 7 positions matching TRBD1. The CDR3 coding sequence is TGTGCCAGCAGTCCTCCGGGACAGCCAACAGATACGCAGTATTTT. Residues: CASSPPGQPTDTQYF.